These 28 T cell receptor beta chains came from one sample sequenced in a study of naive and memory T cell subsets. An equimolar mix of two oligonucleotides served as the beta constant-region primer for TRBC1 and TRBC2. TCRdb re-analysed the UMI-ligation and nested PCR reads in MiXCR, keeping a single row per CDR3 protein. The sample includes 150,000 or so distinct CDR3 sequences, 15% to 20% of them seen just once. The sample comprised naive CD4+ T cells from blood. The source of these receptors is a human donor in good health.

In its sample, this clonotype was seen a few times. The V and J genes are TRBV29-1 and TRBJ2-3; D possibly matches TRBD1 or TRBD2 (6 bases each). CDR1 is SQVTM, CDR2 ANQGSEA, per germline. With 5 bases removed from V and 4 bases from J, the gap between germline ends came to 13 bases. CDR3 length: 13 amino acids. DNA for the CDR3: TGCAGCGTTTCTAGGGGGAGGTCAGATACGCAGTATTTT. The encoded protein is CSVSRGRSDTQYF.

A few counts support this clonotype. The chain joins TRBV29-1 to TRBJ1-2; D not certain. The CDR3 consists of 12 residues. Germline CDR1 and CDR2: SQVTM and ANQGSEA. The CDR3 sequence is CRAGAENYGYTF. The CDR3 DNA reads TGCAGGGCGGGCGCAGAGAACTATGGCTACACCTTC.

The chain links TRBV2 to TRBJ2-1, with D uncertain. There are 13 residues in the CDR3. Between the trimmed V and J ends, which lost 8 bases and 0 bases, there was a span of 8 bases. Germline-derived CDR1 and CDR2 are SNHLY and FYNNEI. The chain's CDR3 is CASSRSSYNEQFF. Written as DNA, the CDR3 is TGTGCCAGCTCTAGAAGCTCCTACAATGAGCAGTTCTTC.

This clonotype showed up just a few times. The chain uses TRBV6-5 and TRBJ2-5; D is undetermined. Germline CDR1 MNHEY, CDR2 SVGAGI. V dropped 0 bases and J dropped 4 bases, with 15 bases sitting between them. The CDR3 length is 16 residues. CDR3 sequence reads: CASSYSYLGRSETQYF. The CDR3 DNA reads as TGTGCCAGCAGTTACTCGTATCTAGGTCGGTCAGAGACCCAGTACTTC.

The chain couples TRBV19 to TRBJ2-1; 7 bases align to TRBD2. The V segment lost 4 bases and the J segment 7 bases; nucleotides outside the gene matches: 10. Germline CDR1 LNHDA, CDR2 SQIVND (reference sequence). The CDR3 runs 15 residues. CDR3 amino acids: CASSTREVGINEQFF. The CDR3, as DNA: TGTGCCAGTAGTACTCGGGAGGTTGGGATAAATGAGCAGTTCTTC.

This chain connects TRBV20-1 to TRBJ2-2; D uncertain. This CDR3 has 18 amino acids. Looked up from germline, CDR1 is DFQATT and CDR2 is SNEGSKA (reference sequence). Between the trimmed V and J ends, which lost 0 bases and 1 base, there was a span of 18 bases. CDR3 DNA sequence: TGCAGTGCTAGAGATCACGGTAGCAACAAGTTGAACACCGGGGAGCTGTTTTTT. Translation gives CSARDHGSNKLNTGELFF.

The CDR3 bases are TGTGCCATCGATACAAGGGGGATGAAGAGCGGGGCGGGGGGCGAGCAGTTCTTC. This gives the protein CAIDTRGMKSGAGGEQFF. The J gene is TRBJ2-1, the V gene TRBV10-3, with TRBD2 identical over 8 bases. The CDR3 covers 18 residues. Germline V gene sequence: CDR1 ENHRY, CDR2 SYGVKD. V gave up 8 bases and J gave up 10 bases; unmatched junction bases: 25.

In this sample, this clonotype turned up a few times. This chain joins TRBV2 and TRBJ2-6; D is possibly TRBD1 (5 bases). The V and J ends lost 8 bases and 2 bases respectively, with 10 bases between them. CDR3 size: 14 residues. Germline CDR1 is SNHLY and CDR2 is FYNNEI. The CDR3 DNA sequence: TGTGCCAGCTCGCAGGGAACTGGGGCCAACGTCCTGACTTTC. Encoded protein: CASSQGTGANVLTF.

This chain uses TRBV12-3 or TRBV12-4 with TRBJ2-3; 7 bases match TRBD2. This CDR3 region has 17 residues. V shed 2 bases, J shed 0 bases, and the junction held 8 bases outside the gene matches. The CDR3 nucleotides are TGTGCCAGCAGTTTAATTAGTCGAGCGGGAAGCACAGATACGCAGTATTTT. It is translated as CASSLISRAGSTDTQYF.

The chain links TRBV5-4 to TRBJ1-2; tentatively, D is TRBD1 (5 bases). Germline V gene data show CDR1 as SGHNT and CDR2 as YYREEE (reference sequence). The CDR3 is 15 amino acids. Trimming pared 0 bases from V and 2 bases from J, leaving 11 bases between. CDR3 protein: CASSLEQEINYGYTF. DNA for the CDR3: TGTGCCAGCAGCTTGGAACAGGAGATAAACTATGGCTACACCTTC. The whole variable domain, filled in from reference TRBV5-4 and TRBJ1-2, reads ETGVTQSPTHLIKTRGQQVTLRCSSQSGHNTVSWYQQALGQGPQFIFQYYREEENGRGNFPPRFSGLQFPNYSSELNVNALELDDSALYLCASSLEQEINYGYTFGSGTRLTVV.

This clonotype was picked up a small number of times. The rearrangement uses TRBV7-3 and TRBJ1-5, with 7 positions matching TRBD1. Germline loops: CDR1 SGHTA, CDR2 FQGTGA. The trim removed 6 bases at V and 9 bases at J, leaving 14 bases unmatched. This CDR3 is 15 amino acids long. The DNA for the CDR3 is TGTGCCAGCAGTTTTAAGGAAGGACAGGTATGGCCCCAGCATTTT. This gives the protein CASSFKEGQVWPQHF.

The V and J genes are TRBV4-2 and TRBJ1-2, with D tentatively TRBD1 (6 bases). This CDR3 has 15 amino acids. In germline, CDR1 is LGHNA, CDR2 YNFKEQ. V was pared by 1 base and J by 7 bases, with 16 bases between. CDR3 residues: CASSQVGGGQAGYTF. For the CDR3, the DNA is TGTGCCAGCAGCCAAGTCGGTGGGGGGCAAGCTGGCTACACCTTC.

V and J are TRBV3-1 and TRBJ2-1; no definite D call. The CDR3 spans 15 residues. In germline, CDR1 is LGHDT, CDR2 YNNKEL (reference sequence). Trimming shortened V by 4 bases and J by 8 bases, and 18 bases separated the two germline ends. The CDR3 DNA reads TGTGCCAGCAGCCCCCCCCTAGGAGTTGTATATGAGCAGTTCTTC. Translation gives CASSPPLGVVYEQFF.

Many counts were recorded for this clonotype. At one boundary the junction diverges from the germline segment, which might be a read error. The CDR3 loop reads CASSFPGTGILF. DNA of the CDR3: TGTGCCAGCAGCTTCCCCGGGACAGGCATCCTGTTC. This sequence joins TRBV7-9 and TRBJ2-1, with 8 positions matching TRBD1. Germline CDR1 and CDR2: SEHNR and FQNEAQ (reference sequence). The CDR3 has 12 residues.

The J gene is TRBJ1-1, the V gene TRBV29-1; no clear D gene. The germline V gene has CDR1 SQVTM and CDR2 ANQGSEA. V was cut by 8 bases and J by 0 bases, with 13 bases left in between. The CDR3 extends over 13 amino acids. The CDR3 spells CSMNKGMNTEAFF. Here the CDR3 DNA reads TGCAGCATGAACAAGGGAATGAACACTGAAGCTTTCTTT.

The chain is built from TRBV20-1 and TRBJ2-1; no clear D. Germline assignment: CDR1 DFQATT and CDR2 SNEGSKA (reference sequence). V dropped 4 bases and J dropped 8 bases, with 12 bases sitting between them. This CDR3 comprises 12 residues. The CDR3 here is CSATRIRYEQFF. The CDR3 DNA follows: TGCAGTGCTACAAGGATTCGGTATGAGCAGTTCTTC.

CDR3 sequence: CASSQTSVGYNEQFF. The CDR3 region has the DNA TGTGCCAGCAGCCAGACTAGCGTCGGTTACAATGAGCAGTTCTTC. The rearrangement joins TRBV7-9 to TRBJ2-1; 8 nucleotides agree with TRBD2. The germline gives CDR1 SEHNR, CDR2 FQNEAQ (reference sequence). Trimming at V came to 5 bases and at J to 4 bases, leaving 7 bases not matched to a gene. The CDR3 is 15 amino acids.

This chain joins TRBV10-3 and TRBJ2-1; TRBD1 might be the D (6 bases). V lost 8 bases to trimming and J lost 5 bases, with 13 bases between them. The CDR3 covers 13 residues. Germline assignment: CDR1 ENHRY and CDR2 SYGVKD. CDR3 nucleotides: TGTGCCATCGCGTTCGCAGGGGACAATGAGCAGTTCTTC. This encodes CAIAFAGDNEQFF.

This chain connects TRBV20-1 to TRBJ1-2, with D uncertain. Between the trimmed V and J ends, which lost 0 bases and 8 bases, there was a span of 13 bases. There are 13 residues in the CDR3. Germline CDR1 and CDR2: DFQATT and SNEGSKA (reference sequence). Written as DNA, the CDR3 is TGCAGTGCTAGAGAGCCCGGAGGGAAGGGCTACACCTTC. Encoded protein: CSAREPGGKGYTF.

V usage is TRBV19 and J usage is TRBJ2-1, with 14 positions matching TRBD2. Looked up from germline, CDR1 is LNHDA and CDR2 is SQIVND (reference sequence). The CDR3 spans 15 residues. The ends lost 5 bases at V and 9 bases at J; junction bases unmatched: 6. The CDR3 DNA sequence: TGTGCCAGTAGTTCGACTAGCGGGAGGGCCACTGAGCAGTTCTTC. Encoded protein: CASSSTSGRATEQFF.

This clonotype was detected only a few times. This chain links TRBV28 with TRBJ1-2; D is unresolved. Germline CDR1 is MDHEN and CDR2 is SYDVKM. With 8 bases removed from V and 8 bases from J, the gap between germline ends came to 15 bases. The CDR3 is 12 residues long. DNA of the CDR3: TGTGCCAGCGACGGGGATTGGCGGGGCTACACCTTC. It specifies CASDGDWRGYTF.

This clonotype was observed many times. The chain has TRBV11-1 and TRBJ2-3; weak D call: TRBD1 (6 bases). Germline V gene sequence: CDR1 SGHAT, CDR2 FQDESV (reference sequence). Trimming stripped 11 bases from V and 2 bases from J, with 20 bases between. CDR3 size: 15 residues. For the CDR3, the DNA is TGTGCCTCCTCTTCAGGGGACCCCTACACAGATACGCAGTATTTT. Protein: CASSSGDPYTDTQYF.

A few counts support this clonotype. The chain combines TRBV5-1 with TRBJ2-6; 10 bases match TRBD2. Germline CDR1 and CDR2: SGHRS and YFSETQ. The junction had 4 bases not matched to a gene; V was cut back by 4 bases and J by 0 bases. The CDR3 extends over 17 amino acids. The CDR3: CASSVRTSGSGANVLTF. CDR3 DNA sequence: TGCGCCAGCAGCGTAAGGACTAGCGGCTCTGGGGCCAACGTCCTGACTTTC.

The sample holds a few counts of this clonotype. The gene calls are TRBV10-3 and TRBJ2-5; 11 bases map to TRBD2. The germline V gene encodes CDR1 ENHRY and CDR2 SYGVKD. The CDR3 spans 13 residues. V shed 10 bases, J shed 4 bases, and the junction held 5 bases outside the gene matches. The CDR3 DNA sequence: TGTGCCAGTTCGACTAGCGGGACAGAGACCCAGTACTTC. Its protein is CASSTSGTETQYF.

The V and J genes are TRBV4-1 and TRBJ2-3, with D possibly matching TRBD1 (6 bases). The germline V and J ends were trimmed by 3 bases and 0 bases, with 13 bases remaining between them. CDR3 length equals 16 residues. In germline, CDR1 is MGHRA, CDR2 YSYEKL. Here the CDR3 DNA reads TGCGCCAGCAGCCATAAGGACAGCGCTAGCACAGATACGCAGTATTTT. It encodes CASSHKDSASTDTQYF.

The rearrangement links TRBV12-3 or TRBV12-4 to TRBJ2-7; 10 nucleotides agree with TRBD2. J was trimmed by 4 bases and V by 7 bases; bases with no gene match: 10. This CDR3 has 15 residues. CDR3 in amino acids: CASTARASGGYEQYF. The CDR3 coding sequence is TGTGCCAGCACCGCCCGGGCTAGCGGGGGATACGAGCAGTACTTC.

This clonotype has just a few counts. The chain has TRBV3-1 and TRBJ1-5; no firm D call. CDR1 is LGHDT, CDR2 YNNKEL, per germline (reference sequence). The CDR3 runs 16 residues. V was cut by 1 base and J by 1 base, with 11 bases left in between. This CDR3 reads CASSQAGGSSNQPQHF. The DNA for the CDR3 is TGTGCCAGCAGCCAAGCGGGCGGCTCCAGCAATCAGCCCCAGCATTTT.

V usage is TRBV12-3 or TRBV12-4 and J usage is TRBJ1-2; the match to TRBD1 covers 7 bases. V dropped 3 bases and J dropped 9; count of bases not matched to a gene: 10. The length of the CDR3 is 14 residues. The CDR3 reads CASSLADRARSYTF. Here the CDR3 DNA reads TGTGCCAGCAGTTTGGCCGACAGGGCGAGGAGCTACACCTTC.